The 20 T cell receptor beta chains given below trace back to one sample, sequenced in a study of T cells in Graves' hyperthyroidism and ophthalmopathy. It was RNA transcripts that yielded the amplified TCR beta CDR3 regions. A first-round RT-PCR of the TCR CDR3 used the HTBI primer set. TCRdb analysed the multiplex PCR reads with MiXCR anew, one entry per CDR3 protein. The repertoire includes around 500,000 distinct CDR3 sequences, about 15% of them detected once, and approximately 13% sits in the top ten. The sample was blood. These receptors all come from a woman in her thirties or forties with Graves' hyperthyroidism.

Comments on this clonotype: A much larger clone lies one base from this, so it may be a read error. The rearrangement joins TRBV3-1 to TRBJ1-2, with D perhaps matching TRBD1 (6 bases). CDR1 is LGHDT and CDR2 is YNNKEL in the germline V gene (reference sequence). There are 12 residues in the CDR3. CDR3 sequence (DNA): TGTGCCAGCAGCCATGGGGGCGCGGACTACGCCTTC. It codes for CASSHGGADYAF. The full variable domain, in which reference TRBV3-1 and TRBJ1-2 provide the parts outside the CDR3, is DTAVSQTPKYLVTQMGNDKSIKCEQNLGHDTMYWYKQDSKKFLKIMFSYNNKELIINETVPNRFSPKSPDKAHLNLHINSLELGDSAVYFCASSHGGADYAFGSGTRLTVV.

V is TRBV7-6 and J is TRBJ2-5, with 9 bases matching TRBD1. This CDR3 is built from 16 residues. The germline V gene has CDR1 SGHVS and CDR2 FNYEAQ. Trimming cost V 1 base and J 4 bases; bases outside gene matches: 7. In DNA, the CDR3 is TGTGCCAGCAGCTTAGAAGGGACAGGGAGGGCAGAGACCCAGTACTTC. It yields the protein CASSLEGTGRAETQYF. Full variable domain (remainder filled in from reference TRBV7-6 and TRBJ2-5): GAGVSQSPRYKVTKRGQDVALRCDPISGHVSLYWYRQALGQGPEFLTYFNYEAQQDKSGLPNDRFSAERPEGSISTLTIQRTEQRDSAMYRCASSLEGTGRAETQYFGPGTRLLVL.

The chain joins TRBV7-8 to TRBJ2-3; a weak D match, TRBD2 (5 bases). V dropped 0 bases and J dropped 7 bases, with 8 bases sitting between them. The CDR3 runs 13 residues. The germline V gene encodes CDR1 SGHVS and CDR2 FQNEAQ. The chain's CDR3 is CASSLARGNTQYF. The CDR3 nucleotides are TGTGCCAGCAGCTTAGCCCGGGGAAATACGCAGTATTTT.

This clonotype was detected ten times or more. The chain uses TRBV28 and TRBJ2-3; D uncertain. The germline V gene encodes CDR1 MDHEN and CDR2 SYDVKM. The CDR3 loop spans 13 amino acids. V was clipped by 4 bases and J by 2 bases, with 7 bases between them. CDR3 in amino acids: CASSWGITDTQYF. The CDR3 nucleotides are TGTGCCAGCAGTTGGGGTATCACAGATACGCAGTATTTT. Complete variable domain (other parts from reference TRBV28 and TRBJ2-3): DVKVTQSSRYLVKRTGEKVFLECVQDMDHENMFWYRQDPGLGLRLIYFSYDVKMKEKGDIPEGYSVSREKKERFSLILESASTNQTSMYLCASSWGITDTQYFGPGTRLTVL.

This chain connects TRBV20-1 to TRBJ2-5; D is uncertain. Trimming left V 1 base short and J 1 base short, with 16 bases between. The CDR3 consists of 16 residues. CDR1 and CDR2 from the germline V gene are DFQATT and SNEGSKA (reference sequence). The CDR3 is CSARGGFGRVQETQYF. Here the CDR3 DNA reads TGCAGTGCTAGAGGGGGTTTTGGGCGCGTCCAAGAGACCCAGTACTTC.

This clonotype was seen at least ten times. CDR3 coding DNA: TGCGCCAGCAGCTTGGGGACAGATGGCACCGGGGAGCTGTTTTTT. Translation: CASSLGTDGTGELFF. This chain connects TRBV5-1 to TRBJ2-2, with D possibly TRBD1 on 6 matching bases. CDR3 size: 15 residues. CDR1 is SGHRS and CDR2 is YFSETQ in the germline V gene. V was shortened by 0 bases and J by 4 bases, with 10 bases between the two germline ends.

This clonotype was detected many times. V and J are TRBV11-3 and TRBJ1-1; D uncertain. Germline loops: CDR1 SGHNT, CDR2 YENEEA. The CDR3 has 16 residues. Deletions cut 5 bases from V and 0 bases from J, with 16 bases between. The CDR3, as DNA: TGTGCCAGCAGCCTTACTCTTAGACCGGTGAACACTGAAGCTTTCTTT. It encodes CASSLTLRPVNTEAFF.

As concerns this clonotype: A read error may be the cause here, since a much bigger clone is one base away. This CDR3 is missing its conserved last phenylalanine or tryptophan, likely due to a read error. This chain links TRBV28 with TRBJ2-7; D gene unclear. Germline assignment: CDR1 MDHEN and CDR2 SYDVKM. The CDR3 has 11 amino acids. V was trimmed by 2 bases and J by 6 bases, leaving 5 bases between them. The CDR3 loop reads CASSLRFEQYL. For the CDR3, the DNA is TGTGCCAGCAGTTTAAGGTTCGAGCAGTACCTC.

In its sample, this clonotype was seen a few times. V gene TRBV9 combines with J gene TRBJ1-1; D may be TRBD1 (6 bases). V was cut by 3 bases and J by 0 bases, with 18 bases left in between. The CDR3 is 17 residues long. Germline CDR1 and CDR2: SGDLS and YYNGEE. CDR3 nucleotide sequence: TGTGCCAGCAGCGGGGGGGCAGGCCTCACCCTGAACACTGAAGCTTTCTTT. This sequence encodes CASSGGAGLTLNTEAFF.

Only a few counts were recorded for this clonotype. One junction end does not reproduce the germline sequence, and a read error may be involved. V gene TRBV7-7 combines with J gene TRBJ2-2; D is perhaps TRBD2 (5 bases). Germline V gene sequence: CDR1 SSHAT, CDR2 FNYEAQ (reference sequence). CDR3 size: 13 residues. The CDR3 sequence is CASSSLEGGELFF. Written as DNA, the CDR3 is TGTGCTAGCAGCTCCCTCGAGGGCGGGGAGCTGTTTTTT.

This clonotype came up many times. The CDR3 here is CASRPGRMGTNEKLFF. The CDR3 DNA is TGTGCCAGCAGACCAGGGAGAATGGGGACTAATGAAAAACTGTTTTTT. The V and J genes are TRBV2 and TRBJ1-4; TRBD1 might be the D (5 bases). V lost 6 bases and J lost 2, with 16 bases in between. The CDR3 has 16 residues. Germline V gene lookup returns CDR1 SNHLY and CDR2 FYNNEI.

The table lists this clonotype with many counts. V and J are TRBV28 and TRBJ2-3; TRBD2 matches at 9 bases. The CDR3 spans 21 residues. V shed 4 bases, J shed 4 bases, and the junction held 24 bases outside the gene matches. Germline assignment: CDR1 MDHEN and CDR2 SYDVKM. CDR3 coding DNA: TGTGCCAGCAGTTCGATCTCCCCCGGCTTGCGCGGGAGGGCCTTGGCAGATACGCAGTATTTT. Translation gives CASSSISPGLRGRALADTQYF.

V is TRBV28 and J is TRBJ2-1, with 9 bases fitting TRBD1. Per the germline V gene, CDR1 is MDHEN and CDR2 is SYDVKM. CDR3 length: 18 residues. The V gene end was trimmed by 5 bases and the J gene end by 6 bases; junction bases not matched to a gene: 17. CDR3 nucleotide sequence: TGTGCCAGCAGTCCTGACCGGGGTCGGGACAGGGTCGGCAATGAGCAGTTCTTC. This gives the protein CASSPDRGRDRVGNEQFF.

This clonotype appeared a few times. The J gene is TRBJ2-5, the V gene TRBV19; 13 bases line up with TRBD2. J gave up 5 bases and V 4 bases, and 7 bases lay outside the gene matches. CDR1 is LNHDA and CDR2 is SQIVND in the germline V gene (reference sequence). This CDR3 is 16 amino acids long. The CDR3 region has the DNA TGTGCCAGTAGTAGAGCCGGGACTAGCGGGACGGAGACCCAGTACTTC. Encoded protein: CASSRAGTSGTETQYF.

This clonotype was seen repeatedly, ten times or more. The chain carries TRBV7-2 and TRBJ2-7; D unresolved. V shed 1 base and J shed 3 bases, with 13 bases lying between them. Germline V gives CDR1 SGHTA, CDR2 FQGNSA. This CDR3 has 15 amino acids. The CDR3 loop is CASSLEPGMSYEQYF. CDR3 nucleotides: TGTGCCAGCAGCTTAGAACCGGGCATGAGCTACGAGCAGTACTTC.

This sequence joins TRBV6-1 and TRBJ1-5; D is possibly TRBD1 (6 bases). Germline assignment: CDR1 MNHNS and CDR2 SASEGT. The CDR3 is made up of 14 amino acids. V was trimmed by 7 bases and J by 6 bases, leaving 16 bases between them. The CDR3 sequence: CASKRTALSQPQHF. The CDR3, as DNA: TGTGCCAGCAAACGGACAGCCCTCAGTCAGCCCCAGCATTTT.

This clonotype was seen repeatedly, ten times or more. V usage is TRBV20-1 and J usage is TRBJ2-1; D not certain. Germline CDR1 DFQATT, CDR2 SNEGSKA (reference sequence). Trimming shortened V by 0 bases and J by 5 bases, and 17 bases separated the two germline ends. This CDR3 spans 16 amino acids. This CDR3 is CSARDGRTTTNNEQFF. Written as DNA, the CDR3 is TGCAGTGCTAGAGATGGGCGGACCACCACCAACAATGAGCAGTTCTTC.

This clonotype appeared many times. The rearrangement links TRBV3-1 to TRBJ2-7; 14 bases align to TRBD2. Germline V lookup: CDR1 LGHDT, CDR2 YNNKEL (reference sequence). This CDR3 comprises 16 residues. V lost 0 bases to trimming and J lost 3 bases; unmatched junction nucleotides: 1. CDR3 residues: CASSQEGTSGSYEQYF. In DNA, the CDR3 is TGTGCCAGCAGCCAAGAGGGGACTAGCGGGAGCTACGAGCAGTACTTC.

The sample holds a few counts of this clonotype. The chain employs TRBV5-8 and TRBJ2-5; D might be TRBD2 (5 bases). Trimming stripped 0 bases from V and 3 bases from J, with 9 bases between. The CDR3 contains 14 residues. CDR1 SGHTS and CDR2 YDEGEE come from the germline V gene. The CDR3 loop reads CASSLGASKETQYF. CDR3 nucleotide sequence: TGTGCCAGCAGCTTGGGGGCTAGCAAAGAGACCCAGTACTTC.

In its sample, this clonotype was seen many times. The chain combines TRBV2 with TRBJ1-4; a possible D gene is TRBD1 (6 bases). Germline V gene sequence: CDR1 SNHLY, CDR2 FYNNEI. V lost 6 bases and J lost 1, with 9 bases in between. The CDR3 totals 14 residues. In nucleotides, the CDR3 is TGTGCCAGCAGCTACAGGGTAACTAATGAAAAACTGTTTTTT. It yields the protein CASSYRVTNEKLFF.